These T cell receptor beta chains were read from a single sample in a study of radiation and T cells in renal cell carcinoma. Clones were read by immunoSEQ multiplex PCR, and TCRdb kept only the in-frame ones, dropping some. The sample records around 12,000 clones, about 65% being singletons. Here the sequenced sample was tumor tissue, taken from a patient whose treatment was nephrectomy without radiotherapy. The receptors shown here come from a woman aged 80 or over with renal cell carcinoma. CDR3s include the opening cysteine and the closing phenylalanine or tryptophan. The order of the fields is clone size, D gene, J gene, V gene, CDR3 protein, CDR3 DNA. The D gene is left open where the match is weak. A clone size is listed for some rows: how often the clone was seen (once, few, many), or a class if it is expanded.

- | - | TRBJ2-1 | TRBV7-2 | CASSLHSRSEQFF | TGTGCCAGCAGCTTACATTCCCGTAGTGAGCAGTTCTTC
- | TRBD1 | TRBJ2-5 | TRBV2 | CASGQGLGETQYF | TGTGCCAGCGGACAGGGGCTAGGTGAGACCCAGTACTTC
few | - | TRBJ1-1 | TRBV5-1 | CASSPNSNTEAFF | TGCGCCAGCAGCCCGAATTCGAACACTGAAGCTTTCTTT
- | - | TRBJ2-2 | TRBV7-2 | CASSLLAELFF | TGTGCCAGCAGTCTTTTGGCGGAGCTGTTTTTT
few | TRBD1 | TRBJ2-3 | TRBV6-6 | CASSDTGGSTDTQYF | TGTGCCAGCAGTGATACAGGGGGTAGCACAGATACGCAGTATTTT
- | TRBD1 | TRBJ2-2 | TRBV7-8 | CASSLRPGQSDTGELFF | TGTGCCAGCAGCTTAAGGCCGGGACAGAGTGACACCGGGGAGCTGTTTTTT
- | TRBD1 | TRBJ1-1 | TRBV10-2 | CASKGQGAYGEAFF | TGCGCCAGCAAGGGACAGGGGGCCTATGGTGAAGCTTTCTTT
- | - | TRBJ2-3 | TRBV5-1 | CARSGLLVRSTEDTQYF | TGCGCCAGGAGTGGTCTTCTCGTCCGGTCTACGGAAGATACGCAGTATTTT
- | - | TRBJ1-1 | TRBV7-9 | CASSLGRNTEAFF | TGTGCCAGCAGCTTAGGTCGTAACACTGAAGCTTTCTTT
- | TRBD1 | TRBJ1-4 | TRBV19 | CATGQGRSANEKLFF | TGTGCCACCGGACAGGGGAGGTCGGCTAATGAAAAACTGTTTTTT
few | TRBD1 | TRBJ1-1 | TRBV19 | CASAGTGITEAFF | TGTGCCAGTGCCGGGACAGGGATTACTGAAGCTTTCTTT
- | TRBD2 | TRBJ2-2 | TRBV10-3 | CAISGERGGSGELFF | TGTGCCATCAGTGGCGAGCGGGGGGGCTCCGGGGAGCTGTTTTTT
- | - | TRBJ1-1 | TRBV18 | CASSRQNTEAFF | TGTGCCAGCTCACGACAGAACACTGAAGCTTTCTTT
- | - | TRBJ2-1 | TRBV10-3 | CAISETEWTPSYNEQFF | TGTGCCATCAGTGAGACAGAGTGGACTCCCTCCTACAATGAGCAGTTCTTC
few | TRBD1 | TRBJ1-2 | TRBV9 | CASSGPTGVGYGYTF | TGTGCCAGCAGCGGCCCGACAGGGGTGGGCTATGGCTACACCTTC
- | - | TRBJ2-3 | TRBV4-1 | CASSQHLLKDTQYF | TGCGCCAGCAGCCAGCATCTCTTAAAAGATACGCAGTATTTT
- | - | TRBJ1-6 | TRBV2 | CASSEAGQSSSPLHF | TGTGCCAGCAGTGAAGCGGGGCAGTCCAGCTCACCCCTCCACTTT
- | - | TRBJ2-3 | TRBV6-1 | CASSGFAGPDTQYF | TGTGCCAGCAGTGGCTTCGCGGGGCCTGATACGCAGTATTTT
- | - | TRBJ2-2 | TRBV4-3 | CASSQDRGTGELFF | TGCGCCAGCAGCCAAGATAGGGGAACCGGGGAGCTGTTTTTT
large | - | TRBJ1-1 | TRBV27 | CATQRGGRGTEAFF | TGTGCCACCCAAAGAGGGGGTCGAGGCACTGAAGCTTTCTTT
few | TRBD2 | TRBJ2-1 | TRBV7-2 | CASKPSGTSYNEQFF | TGTGCCAGCAAGCCTAGCGGGACCTCCTACAATGAGCAGTTCTTC
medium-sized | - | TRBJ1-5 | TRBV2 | CASRGIEPQHF | TGTGCCAGCAGGGGCATAGAGCCCCAGCATTTT
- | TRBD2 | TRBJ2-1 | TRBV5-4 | CASSLYGLAGYNEQFF | TGTGCCAGCAGCTTGTACGGATTAGCGGGGTACAATGAGCAGTTCTTC
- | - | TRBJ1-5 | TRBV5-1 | CASSLEGNSNQPQHF | TGCGCCAGCAGCTTGGAGGGCAATAGCAATCAGCCCCAGCATTTT
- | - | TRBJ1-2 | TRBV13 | CASSLGQGDYGYTF | TGTGCCAGCAGCTTAGGACAGGGCGACTATGGCTACACCTTC
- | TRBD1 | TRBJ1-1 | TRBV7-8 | CASGKGTGGTEAFF | TGTGCCAGCGGGAAAGGGACAGGGGGCACTGAAGCTTTCTTT
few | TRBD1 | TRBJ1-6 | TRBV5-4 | CASRPWDRGKESPLHF | TGTGCCAGCAGGCCCTGGGACAGGGGAAAAGAATCACCCCTCCACTTT
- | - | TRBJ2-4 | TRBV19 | CASSIPNTGIQYF | TGTGCCAGTAGTATACCAAACACGGGCATTCAGTACTTC
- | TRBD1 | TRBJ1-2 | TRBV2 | CASSDRGHYGYTF | TGTGCCAGCAGTGACAGGGGGCACTATGGCTACACCTTC
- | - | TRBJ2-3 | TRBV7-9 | CASSLTGRATDTQYF | TGTGCCAGCAGCTTAACGGGAAGAGCCACAGATACGCAGTATTTT
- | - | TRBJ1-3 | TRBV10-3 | CAISGGFVGGNTIYF | TGTGCCATCAGTGGGGGTTTTGTGGGTGGAAACACCATATATTTT
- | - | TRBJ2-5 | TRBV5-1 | CASSSSAETQYF | TGCGCCAGCAGCTCGTCGGCTGAGACCCAGTACTTC
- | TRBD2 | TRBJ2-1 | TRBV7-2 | CASSMLAGGGEQFF | TGTGCCAGCAGCATGCTAGCGGGGGGCGGTGAGCAGTTCTTC
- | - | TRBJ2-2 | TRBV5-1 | CASSLFRGTGELFF | TGCGCCAGCAGCTTGTTTCGCGGCACCGGGGAGCTGTTTTTT
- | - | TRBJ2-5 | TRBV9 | CASSTRSAYQETQYF | TGTGCCAGCAGCACCAGGAGCGCGTACCAAGAGACCCAGTACTTC
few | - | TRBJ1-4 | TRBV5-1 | CASSLAPGGVKLFF | TGCGCCAGCAGCTTGGCACCCGGGGGCGTAAAACTGTTTTTT
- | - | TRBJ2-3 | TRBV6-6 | CAISGGRFTDTQYF | TGTGCCATCAGTGGGGGCAGATTCACAGATACGCAGTATTTT
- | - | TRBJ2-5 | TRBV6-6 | CASSSRGRETQYF | TGTGCCAGCAGTTCGAGAGGGCGAGAGACCCAGTACTTC
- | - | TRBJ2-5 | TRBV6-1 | CASGTTPIQETQYF | TGTGCCAGCGGTACAACACCGATCCAAGAGACCCAGTACTTC
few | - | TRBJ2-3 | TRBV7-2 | CASSSYLETDTQYF | TGTGCCAGCAGCTCCTACCTAGAAACAGATACGCAGTATTTT
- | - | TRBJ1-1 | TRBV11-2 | CASRRVGGRAEAFF | TGTGCCAGCAGAAGAGTCGGGGGGCGAGCTGAAGCTTTCTTT
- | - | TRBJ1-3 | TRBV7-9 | CASSSPATTGTIYF | TGTGCCAGCAGCTCCCCCGCCACTACCGGCACCATATATTTT
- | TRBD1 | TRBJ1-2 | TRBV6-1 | CASSSGQGSNGYTF | TGTGCCAGCAGTTCGGGACAGGGATCGAATGGCTACACCTTC
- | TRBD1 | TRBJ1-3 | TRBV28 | CASSTQTGGFSGNTIYF | TGTGCCAGCAGTACGCAGACAGGGGGATTCTCTGGAAACACCATATATTTT
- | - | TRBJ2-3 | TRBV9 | CASSVQGSDTQYF | TGTGCCAGCAGCGTTCAAGGATCAGATACGCAGTATTTT
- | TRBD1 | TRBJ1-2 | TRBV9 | CASSPQTTGGYGYTF | TGTGCCAGCAGCCCTCAGACGACAGGGGGCTATGGCTACACCTTC
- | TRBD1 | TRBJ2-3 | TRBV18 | CASSPPWTGTDTQYF | TGTGCCAGCTCACCCCCCTGGACAGGTACAGATACGCAGTATTTT
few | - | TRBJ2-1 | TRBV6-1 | CASSEGGRTEQFF | TGTGCCAGCAGTGAAGGGGGTAGGACTGAGCAGTTCTTC
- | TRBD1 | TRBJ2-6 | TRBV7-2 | CASSLAGQSMWVLLSGANVLTF | TGTGCCAGCAGCTTAGCGGGACAGTCGATGTGGGTTCTGTTATCTGGGGCCAACGTCCTGACTTTC
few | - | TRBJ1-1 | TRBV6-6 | CASSYGGGVRTEAFF | TGTGCCAGCAGTTACGGTGGAGGGGTTCGCACTGAAGCTTTCTTT
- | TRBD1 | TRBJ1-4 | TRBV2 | CASRDRGTNEKLFF | TGTGCCAGCAGGGACAGGGGCACTAATGAAAAACTGTTTTTT
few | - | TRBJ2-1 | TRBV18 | CASSPPDALYNEQFF | TGTGCCAGCTCACCACCGGACGCTCTTTACAATGAGCAGTTCTTC
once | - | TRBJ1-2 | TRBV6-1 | CASSVVGGSYGYTF | TGTGCCAGCAGTGTAGTGGGGGGCTCCTATGGCTACACCTTC
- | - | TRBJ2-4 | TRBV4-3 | CASSQEPWSGIQYF | TGCGCCAGCAGCCAGGAACCATGGTCTGGCATTCAGTACTTC
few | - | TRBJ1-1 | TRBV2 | CASSFLATSEAFF | TGTGCCAGCAGCTTTCTGGCTACATCTGAAGCTTTCTTT